This T cell receptor (beta chain) derives from a study of blood T cell repertoires in COVID-19. Study at large: From T cells, B-cell-depleted T cells, or PBMCs came the material, which was cDNA or gDNA.

Measured with immunoSEQ multiplex PCR; TCRdb has only the in-frame clones, and not every one. The sample holds around 110,000 clones, 70% to 85% seen once. Germline lookup yields CDR1 SGHTS and CDR2 YDEGEE. V dropped 0 bases and J dropped 7 bases, with 5 bases sitting between them. The CDR3 has 13 amino acids. The chain combines TRBV5-8 with TRBJ1-6; D not certain. This clonotype was obtained from a man in his 70s with active or convalescent COVID-19. Sequenced: peripheral blood. In DNA form, the CDR3 reads TGTGCCAGCAGCTTGGAGGAGAATTCACCCCTCCACTTT. This gives the protein CASSLEENSPLHF.